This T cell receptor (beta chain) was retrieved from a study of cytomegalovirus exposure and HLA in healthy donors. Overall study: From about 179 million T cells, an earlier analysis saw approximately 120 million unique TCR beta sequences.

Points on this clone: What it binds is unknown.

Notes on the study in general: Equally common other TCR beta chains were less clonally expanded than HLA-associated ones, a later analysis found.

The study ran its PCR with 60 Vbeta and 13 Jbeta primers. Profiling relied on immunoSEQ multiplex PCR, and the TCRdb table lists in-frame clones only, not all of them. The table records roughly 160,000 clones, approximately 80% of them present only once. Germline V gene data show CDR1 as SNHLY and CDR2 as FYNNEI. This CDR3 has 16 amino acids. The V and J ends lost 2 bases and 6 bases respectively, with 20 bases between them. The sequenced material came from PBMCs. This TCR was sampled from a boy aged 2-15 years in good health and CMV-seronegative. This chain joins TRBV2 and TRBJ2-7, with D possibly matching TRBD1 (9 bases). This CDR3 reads CASSELSGTGRSEQYF. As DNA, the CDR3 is TGTGCCAGCAGTGAACTTAGCGGGACAGGGAGGAGCGAGCAGTACTTC.